The 16 T cell receptor beta chains presented below share a single source sample, sequenced in a study of T-cell reconstitution after alpha-beta-depleted transplantation in children (TCRdb year 2016). The treatment or condition label, as the study defines it: allogeneic hematopoietic cell transplantation with graft depleted of TCRalphabeta T cells and CD19 B cells. The library was generated by PCR. The sequencer was an Illumina HiSeq 2500. TCR library preparation used molecular barcoding, with unique molecular identifiers applied to normalize quantification of the TCRbeta repertoire. The raw public data were reprocessed by TCRdb itself: fastp quality trimming at Q25, MiXCR clonotype calling, in-frame beta chains only. When rows share a CDR3 protein, they turn into one entry using the most common DNA and genes. Here the sample has about 440,000 distinct CDR3 sequences; 43% occur a single time. In total, the top ten clones hold approximately 25% of the sample.

The sample was PBMCs, taken before TCRalphabeta/CD19-depleted stem cell transplant. These receptors all stem from a girl aged 2 to 10 with aplastic anemia, due to receive a stem cell transplant.

The chain couples TRBV21-1 to TRBJ2-5; the DNA was not used to check the table's D call, TRBD1. TRBV21-1 is a recognized pseudogene. This CDR3 has 15 residues. Here the CDR3 DNA reads TGTGCCAGCATCCTAGAACAGGGAAGAGCAGAGACCCATTACTTC. Amino acid sequence: CASILEQGRAETHYF.

V usage is TRBV6-5 and J usage is TRBJ1-1, with D hard to call. Per germline, CDR1 MNHEY and CDR2 SVGAGI. Trimming shortened V by 6 bases and J by 7 bases, and 21 bases separated the two germline ends. CDR3 length equals 15 residues. The CDR3 coding sequence is TGTGCCAGCAGCTACGACGTGACATGGTATAGTGAAGCTTTCTTT. It translates to CASSYDVTWYSEAFF.

This clonotype was seen ten or more times. The genes are TRBV27 and TRBJ2-5; D perhaps matches TRBD1 (6 bases). V dropped 5 bases and J dropped 9 bases, with 13 bases sitting between them. The CDR3 has 12 amino acids. The V gene's germline CDR1 is MNHEY and CDR2 SMNVEV (reference sequence). The CDR3 spells CASSAHRVPQYF. CDR3 DNA: TGTGCCAGCAGTGCACACAGGGTGCCCCAGTACTTC.

V usage is TRBV7-2 and J usage is TRBJ1-2, with 7 positions matching TRBD1. The V and J ends lost 5 bases and 2 bases, in that order; junction bases with no gene match: 8. Germline values: CDR1 SGHTA, CDR2 FQGNSA. The CDR3 consists of 15 residues. CDR3 bases: TGTGCCAGCAGCCGCCCTTCAGGGGGAAACTATGGCTACACCTTC. Residues: CASSRPSGGNYGYTF.

This sequence joins TRBV5-1 and TRBJ2-1; 9 nucleotides align to TRBD2. J gave up 9 bases and V 0 bases, and 7 bases lay outside the gene matches. Germline lookup yields CDR1 SGHRS and CDR2 YFSETQ. This CDR3 spans 15 amino acids. CDR3 sequence (DNA): TGCGCCAGCAGCTTGGTAGTAGCGGGAGCTAGTGAGCAGTTCTTC. Its translation is CASSLVVAGASEQFF. The variable domain in full, with the rest retrieved from reference TRBV5-1 and TRBJ2-1, is KAGVTQTPRYLIKTRGQQVTLSCSPISGHRSVSWYQQTPGQGLQFLFEYFSETQRNKGNFPGRFSGRQFSNSRSEMNVSTLELGDSALYLCASSLVVAGASEQFFGPGTRLTVL.

This clonotype occurred many times. V usage is TRBV5-1 and J usage is TRBJ2-5, with 8 bases aligning to TRBD2. V lost 4 bases, J lost 5 bases, and 4 bases stayed unmatched. The CDR3 length is 13 residues. The germline V gene encodes CDR1 SGHRS and CDR2 YFSETQ. CDR3 DNA sequence: TGCGCCAGCAGCGGGACTAGAATTGAGACCCAGTACTTC. Translation: CASSGTRIETQYF.

This chain uses TRBV7-2 with TRBJ2-7; possible D gene TRBD2, 6 bases. Germline V lookup: CDR1 SGHTA, CDR2 FQGNSA. V lost 5 bases and J 3 bases, leaving 17 bases between the germline ends. The CDR3 spans 15 residues. CDR3 in DNA: TGTGCCAGCAGCCCCCGGGGGACCGGGGTCTACGAGCAGTACTTC. It specifies CASSPRGTGVYEQYF.

In its sample, this clonotype was seen a few times. The chain has TRBV20-1 and TRBJ1-5, with a tentative D call TRBD1 (6 bases). CDR1 and CDR2 (germline): DFQATT, SNEGSKA (reference sequence). The germline V and J ends were trimmed by 6 bases and 6 bases, with 18 bases remaining between them. The CDR3 loop spans 14 amino acids. CDR3 nucleotides: TGCAGTGCGGGGACGGGGGGCGAGGTTCAGCCCCAGCATTTT. Its translation: CSAGTGGEVQPQHF.

The gene calls are TRBV5-1 and TRBJ2-7; TRBD1 aligns across 9 bases. With V trimmed by 4 bases and J by 6 bases, 8 bases remained unmatched. The CDR3 consists of 14 residues. Germline lookup yields CDR1 SGHRS and CDR2 YFSETQ. Here the CDR3 DNA reads TGCGCCAGCAGCCGACGGGACAGGGAAAGCGAGCAGTACTTC. It codes for CASSRRDRESEQYF.

This clonotype showed up just a few times. The V gene is TRBV28, the J gene TRBJ1-5; D gene ambiguous. The germline CDR1 and CDR2 sequences are MDHEN and SYDVKM. The CDR3 is 14 amino acids. V lost 6 bases, J lost 0 bases, and 9 bases lay in between. Written as DNA, the CDR3 is TGTGCCAGCAGCCCTGGGGATAGCAATCAGCCCCAGCATTTT. This sequence encodes CASSPGDSNQPQHF.

In its sample, this clonotype was seen a few times. In nucleotides, the CDR3 is TGCAGTGCTAGAGATCAAGGCAGAGGGGTGGGCTATGGCTACACCTTC. As protein: CSARDQGRGVGYGYTF. The rearrangement joins TRBV20-1 to TRBJ1-2, with a possible D match to TRBD1 (5 bases). Germline V gene data show CDR1 as DFQATT and CDR2 as SNEGSKA (reference sequence). This CDR3 has 16 amino acids. Trimming removed 0 bases at V and 4 bases at J, with 18 bases between.

This clonotype was seen at least ten times. This chain uses TRBV5-1 with TRBJ2-7; 9 positions agree with TRBD2. Germline trimming cut 3 bases from V and 3 bases from J; bases unmatched to any gene: 7. The germline V gene encodes CDR1 SGHRS and CDR2 YFSETQ. This CDR3 is built from 15 residues. In nucleotides, the CDR3 is TGCGCCAGCAGCTCCATAGCGGGAGCCATCTACGAGCAGTACTTC. Translated, it gives CASSSIAGAIYEQYF.

The chain carries TRBV12-2 and TRBJ1-1; the table assigns TRBD1, which was not confirmed against the DNA. TRBV12-2 is flagged as a pseudogene. This CDR3 spans 16 amino acids. DNA for the CDR3: TGTGCAAGTCGCTTAGGACCGACAGGGATGAACACTGAAGCTTTCTTT. This sequence encodes CASRLGPTGMNTEAFF.

This clonotype appeared once. The chain is built from TRBV7-2 and TRBJ2-3; D ambiguous. CDR1 and CDR2 from the germline V gene are SGHTA and FQGNSA. The CDR3 is 14 residues long. The V end lost 1 base, the J end lost 4 bases, and 9 bases lay between the germline ends. As DNA, the CDR3 is TGTGCCAGCAGCTTAGTTATGTCCCCAGATACGCAGTATTTT. Translation gives CASSLVMSPDTQYF.

This clonotype was detected ten times or more. The CDR3 loop is CASSPAGTSTPYEQYF. CDR3 bases: TGCGCCAGCAGCCCGGCCGGGACTAGTACCCCCTACGAGCAGTACTTC. V is TRBV5-1 and J is TRBJ2-7, with TRBD2 matching 8 bases. The V segment lost 4 bases and the J segment 2 bases; nucleotides outside the gene matches: 11. Germline CDR1 SGHRS, CDR2 YFSETQ. The CDR3 length is 16 residues.

This chain connects TRBV29-1 to TRBJ2-5; maybe TRBD1 (5 bases). Germline V CDR1 and CDR2: SQVTM, ANQGSEA. Trimming shortened V by 7 bases and J by 5 bases, and 20 bases separated the two germline ends. This CDR3 has 14 residues. The CDR3 DNA follows: TGCAGCGCCCCCCCGCTGGGGCCGGGTGAGACCCAGTACTTC. Encoded protein: CSAPPLGPGETQYF.